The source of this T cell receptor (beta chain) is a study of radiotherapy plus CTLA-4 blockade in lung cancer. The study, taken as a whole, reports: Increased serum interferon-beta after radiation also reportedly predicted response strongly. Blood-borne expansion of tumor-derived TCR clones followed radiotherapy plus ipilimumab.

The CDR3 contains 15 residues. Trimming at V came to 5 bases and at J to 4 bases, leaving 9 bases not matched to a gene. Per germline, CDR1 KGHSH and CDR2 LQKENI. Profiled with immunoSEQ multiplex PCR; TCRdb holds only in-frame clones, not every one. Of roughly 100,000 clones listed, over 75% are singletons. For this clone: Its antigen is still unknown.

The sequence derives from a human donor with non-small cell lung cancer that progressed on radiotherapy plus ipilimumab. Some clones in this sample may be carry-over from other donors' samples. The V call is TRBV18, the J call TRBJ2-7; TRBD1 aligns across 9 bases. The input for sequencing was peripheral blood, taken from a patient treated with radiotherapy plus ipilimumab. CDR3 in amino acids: CASSASGTGKYEQYF. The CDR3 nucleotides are TGTGCCAGCTCAGCCTCCGGGACAGGGAAATACGAGCAGTACTTC.